The present TCR beta chain was sequenced within a study of blood T cell repertoires in COVID-19. Study context: Samples taken during acute and convalescent COVID-19 were collected in the United States, Italy and Spain. In each case, the material was cDNA or gDNA derived from T cells, B-cell-depleted T cells, or PBMCs.

Per the study methods: Estimates of nucleated cell counts were drawn from the amplification of reference gene primers. Repertoires were generated with immunoSEQ multiplex PCR, while TCRdb's copy carries only in-frame clones and drops some. That table is the source of V, J and clone size, and D and trimming were worked out from the DNA. This sample has about 210,000 clones, with 92% found just once. The V segment lost 6 bases and the J segment 4 bases; nucleotides outside the gene matches: 4. The CDR3 has 14 residues. Germline CDR1 and CDR2: MDHEN and SYDVKM. The TCR was taken from a man under 40 with acute or convalescent COVID-19. This rearrangement joins TRBV28 to TRBJ2-2; 8 bases match TRBD2. Sequenced: peripheral blood. CDR3 region: CASRTSASTGELFF. CDR3 nucleotides: TGTGCCAGCAGGACTAGCGCCTCCACCGGGGAGCTGTTTTTT.